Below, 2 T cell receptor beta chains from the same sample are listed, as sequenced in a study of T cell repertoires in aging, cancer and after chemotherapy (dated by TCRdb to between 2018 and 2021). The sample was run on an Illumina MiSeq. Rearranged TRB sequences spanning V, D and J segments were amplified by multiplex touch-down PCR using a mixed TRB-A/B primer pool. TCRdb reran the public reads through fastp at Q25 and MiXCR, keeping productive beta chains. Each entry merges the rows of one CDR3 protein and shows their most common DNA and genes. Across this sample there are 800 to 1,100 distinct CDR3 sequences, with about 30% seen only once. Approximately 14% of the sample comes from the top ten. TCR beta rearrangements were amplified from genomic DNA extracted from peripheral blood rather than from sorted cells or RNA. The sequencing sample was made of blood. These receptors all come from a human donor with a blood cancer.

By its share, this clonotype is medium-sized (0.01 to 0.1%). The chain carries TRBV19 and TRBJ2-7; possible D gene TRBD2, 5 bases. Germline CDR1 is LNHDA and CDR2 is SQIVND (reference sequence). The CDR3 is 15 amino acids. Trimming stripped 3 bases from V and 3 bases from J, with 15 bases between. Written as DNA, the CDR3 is TGTGCCAGTAGTATGTCCTCCACGGGAATCTACGAGCAGTACTTC. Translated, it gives CASSMSSTGIYEQYF.

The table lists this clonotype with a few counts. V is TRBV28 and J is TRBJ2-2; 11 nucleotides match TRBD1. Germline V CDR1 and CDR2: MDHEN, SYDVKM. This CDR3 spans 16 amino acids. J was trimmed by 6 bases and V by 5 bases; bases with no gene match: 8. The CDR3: CASSPPRTGGPGELFF. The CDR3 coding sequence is TGTGCCAGCAGTCCTCCCCGGACAGGGGGCCCCGGGGAGCTGTTTTTT.